This T cell receptor beta chain was identified in a study of cytomegalovirus exposure and HLA in healthy donors. Study results and caveats: Researchers reported in a later analysis that common viral pathogens appeared linked to several top clusters. The study put 150 or so TCR beta chains on its list as cytomegalovirus-associated.

The CDR3 spans 13 residues. The V and J ends lost 2 bases and 4 bases respectively, with 8 bases between them. CDR1 is MGHRA and CDR2 is YSYEKL in the germline V gene. Researchers ran the PCR with 60 Vbeta and 13 Jbeta primers. Libraries were prepared by immunoSEQ multiplex PCR; TCRdb keeps only in-frame clonotypes and omits some of them. The table has 60,000 to 65,000 clones, about 90% seen once. In the case of this clone: The antigen is unknown.

The sample comprised PBMCs. The sequence was collected from a young man in good health and CMV-seronegative. V usage is TRBV4-1 and J usage is TRBJ1-1; no firm D call. CDR3 residues: CASSQISVTEAFF. The CDR3, as DNA: TGCGCCAGCAGCCAAATCTCGGTCACTGAAGCTTTCTTT.